The 9 T cell receptor beta chains below were found in one sample sequenced in a study of blood T cell repertoires in COVID-19. The assay was immunoSEQ multiplex PCR, and TCRdb's table has in-frame clones only and misses some. Of 150,000 to 200,000 clones in the sample, 80% to 85% were seen once. Sequenced input: peripheral blood. The receptors come from a human donor with acute or convalescent COVID-19. The donor label of this sample is uncertain.

The gene calls are TRBV3-1 (or the pseudogene TRBV3-2) and TRBJ2-3; D is perhaps TRBD1 (6 bases). Germline loops: CDR1 LGHDT, CDR2 YNNKEL (reference sequence). There are 15 residues in the CDR3. The V end was cut by 2 bases, the J end by 1 base, with 10 bases between. This CDR3 is CASSQRGSRTDTQYF. The DNA of the CDR3 is TGTGCCAGCAGCCAAAGGGGGAGCCGCACAGATACGCAGTATTTT.

The V call is TRBV27, the J call TRBJ2-1, with 7 bases fitting TRBD1. With 3 bases clipped from V and 3 bases from J, the junction kept 5 bases outside the gene matches. The germline CDR1 and CDR2 sequences are MNHEY and SMNVEV (reference sequence). The CDR3 totals 15 residues. The chain's CDR3 is CASSFRGDSYNEQFF. The DNA of the CDR3 is TGTGCCAGCAGTTTCCGTGGGGACAGCTACAATGAGCAGTTCTTC.

This chain connects TRBV20-1 to TRBJ1-1, with D unresolved. Trimming cost V 1 base and J 8 bases, with 8 bases left between them. Germline loops: CDR1 DFQATT, CDR2 SNEGSKA (reference sequence). This CDR3 has 11 residues. CDR3 sequence (DNA): TGCAGTGCTAGAGGGGGAGCCGAAGCTTTCTTT. This translates into CSARGGAEAFF.

The rearrangement joins TRBV28 to TRBJ1-1; 9 positions match TRBD1. The CDR3 spans 15 residues. Germline CDR1 reads MDHEN; CDR2 reads SYDVKM. Trimming removed 8 bases from V and 1 base from J; junction bases left unmatched: 8. The CDR3 region is CASGNRGQGNTEAFF. The DNA of the CDR3 is TGTGCCAGCGGAAACAGGGGGCAGGGGAACACTGAAGCTTTCTTT.

This sequence joins TRBV5-4 and TRBJ2-7; D perhaps matches TRBD2 (5 bases). Germline CDR1 and CDR2: SGHNT and YYREEE (reference sequence). This CDR3 spans 15 amino acids. V gave up 1 base and J gave up 0 bases, with 11 bases separating them. The DNA for the CDR3 is TGTGCCAGCAGCTTGACGGACTTGAGCTCCTACGAGCAGTACTTC. As protein: CASSLTDLSSYEQYF.

J is TRBJ1-1 and V is TRBV6-5; D gene uncertain. CDR1 is MNHEY, CDR2 SVGAGI, per germline. The CDR3 is made up of 11 amino acids. Trimming cost V 10 bases and J 2 bases, with 8 bases left between them. In DNA, the CDR3 is TGTGCCACCCGGAGAAACACTGAAGCTTTCTTT. Protein product: CATRRNTEAFF.

The J gene is TRBJ1-1, the V gene TRBV5-1, with a tentative D call TRBD1 (5 bases). The CDR3 length is 15 residues. In germline, CDR1 is SGHRS, CDR2 YFSETQ. The V end was cut by 4 bases, the J end by 3 bases, with 16 bases between. CDR3 DNA sequence: TGCGCCAGCAGCCCTGGGGCCCTAGGGGACACTGAAGCTTTCTTT. Its protein is CASSPGALGDTEAFF.

This sequence joins TRBV2 and TRBJ1-2; no clear D. The CDR3 length is 14 residues. Germline CDR1 and CDR2: SNHLY and FYNNEI. Trimming pared 4 bases from V and 4 bases from J, leaving 13 bases between. CDR3 residues: CASSVMKGGYGYTF. The CDR3 region has the DNA TGTGCCAGCAGTGTTATGAAGGGAGGCTATGGCTACACCTTC.

This clone was detected once. The chain carries TRBV11-2 and TRBJ1-1, with D possibly TRBD1 on 6 matching bases. This CDR3 contains 17 residues. V was shortened by 5 bases and J by 4 bases, with 23 bases between the two germline ends. Germline CDR1 SGHAT, CDR2 FQNNGV. The CDR3: CASSPLGGGPWSTEAFF. CDR3 coding DNA: TGTGCCAGCAGCCCGTTAGGGGGGGGCCCATGGAGCACTGAAGCTTTCTTT.